This TCR beta chain was sequenced for a study of shared clonotypes between healthy human individuals. Overall study results and limits: Relative to clonotypes present in all four donors, those not shared had lower generation probabilities.

Turning to this clone: Its antigen remains unknown.

CDR3 length: 13 amino acids. With 4 bases removed from V and 4 bases from J, the gap between germline ends came to 10 bases. Germline V gives CDR1 MDHEN, CDR2 SYDVKM. Clones were sequenced by immunoSEQ multiplex PCR, and TCRdb holds only the in-frame ones, with some missing. The repertoire consists of about 680,000 clones, with less than 85% occurring once and the leading ten covering under 2%. Material: memory CD4+ T cells sorted from blood. Subset given: CD45RA-negative fraction. J is TRBJ1-2 and V is TRBV28; D is undetermined. The source of this sequence is a woman aged 25 to 45 in good health. CDR3 protein: CASSSVSTYGYTF. CDR3 bases: TGTGCCAGCAGTTCCGTCAGTACCTATGGCTACACCTTC.